What follows is one T cell receptor (beta chain) and its context. Antigen specificity is unknown. This entry belongs to a study of cytomegalovirus exposure and HLA in healthy donors. Study-level findings and limits: TCR clusters originating in the first cohort tended to co-occur in the roughly 120 validation repertoires, according to a later analysis.

Data came from immunoSEQ multiplex PCR; TCRdb stores just in-frame clones and leaves some out. The sample lists fewer than 100,000 clones; 94% were seen once. The sequencing sample was made of PBMCs. The source is a woman younger than 35 in good health and CMV-seronegative.

CDR3 in DNA: TGTGCCAGCAGCTCCCGGACAGGGGGCTTTACAGATACGCAGTATTTT. Translation: CASSSRTGGFTDTQYF. The chain has TRBV9 and TRBJ2-3; TRBD1 aligns across 11 bases. Germline CDR1 reads SGDLS; CDR2 reads YYNGEE. This CDR3 has 16 amino acids. V was clipped by 4 bases and J by 3 bases; unmatched bases: 7.